The 22 T cell receptor beta chains reported below all come from one sample, sequenced in a study of blood T cell repertoires in COVID-19 (dated by TCRdb to the early 2020s). The method behind the library was the immunoSEQ multiplex PCR assay. Not all clones reach the TCRdb copy of this immuneACCESS table, which keeps in-frame sequences only. Checked studies attribute under half of the gap to unresolved V genes and leave the rest unexplained. Here the sample has fewer than 450,000 clones; 80% to 95% occur a single time. Around 0.6% of the sample is taken by the ten largest. Sequencing was carried out using PBMCs or T cells enriched from blood (not recorded which). The origin of the receptors is a man aged 18 to 30 who had recovered from COVID-19.

The chain joins TRBV5-1 to TRBJ2-5; 12 nucleotides line up with TRBD2. Germline loops: CDR1 SGHRS, CDR2 YFSETQ. The J segment lost 2 bases and the V segment lost 4 bases, leaving 6 bases of the junction unmatched. The CDR3 length is 16 residues. The CDR3 DNA reads as TGCGCCAGCAGCCGGACTAGCGGGAAGGGGCAAGAGACCCAGTACTTC. Its protein product is CASSRTSGKGQETQYF.

This chain uses TRBV7-3 with TRBJ1-1; 12 nucleotides line up with TRBD1. J gave up 10 bases and V 8 bases, and 11 bases lay outside the gene matches. Germline CDR1 reads SGHTA; CDR2 reads FQGTGA. CDR3 length: 14 amino acids. This chain's CDR3 is CASGPGQGAGGAFF. The CDR3 coding sequence is TGTGCCAGCGGTCCGGGACAGGGGGCAGGTGGAGCTTTCTTT.

The CDR3 sequence is CASSQPRGGSTEAFF. CDR3 DNA: TGTGCCAGCAGCCAGCCCCGGGGGGGGAGCACTGAAGCTTTCTTT. The chain joins TRBV14 to TRBJ1-1; D is perhaps TRBD1 (5 bases). This CDR3 is 15 amino acids long. The V end was cut by 3 bases, the J end by 4 bases, with 15 bases between. Germline CDR1 and CDR2: SGHDN and FVKESK.

This sequence joins TRBV6-5 and TRBJ2-7; 13 bases line up with TRBD2. This CDR3 is 15 amino acids long. V dropped 6 bases and J dropped 0; count of bases not matched to a gene: 2. The germline gives CDR1 MNHEY, CDR2 SVGAGI. The CDR3 DNA reads TGTGCCAGCAGGGGACTAGCGGGAAGCTCCTACGAGCAGTACTTC. The encoded protein is CASRGLAGSSYEQYF.

About this clone: This sample also contains other DNA sequences that code for the same CDR3. The chain joins TRBV7-9 to TRBJ1-5; D is ambiguous. The V gene lost 1 base and the J gene lost 7 bases, with 5 bases spanning the gap. The CDR3 spans 12 residues. Germline V gene data show CDR1 as SEHNR and CDR2 as FQNEAQ (reference sequence). Here the CDR3 reads CASSLDLQPQHF. The CDR3 nucleotides are TGTGCCAGCAGCTTAGACCTACAGCCCCAGCATTTT.

The V call is TRBV7-8, the J call TRBJ1-4; weak D call: TRBD1 (6 bases). Trimming removed 4 bases from V and 2 bases from J, with 8 bases in between. CDR3 size: 14 residues. Germline loops: CDR1 SGHVS, CDR2 FQNEAQ. In DNA form, the CDR3 reads TGTGCCAGCAGCTGGCAGGGGACTAATGAAAAACTGTTTTTT. Amino acid sequence: CASSWQGTNEKLFF.

This clone was seen only once. The CDR3 DNA reads as TGCGCCAGCAGCTTGTATGACAGAAGGGTTGACGAGCAGTACTTC. Translation gives CASSLYDRRVDEQYF. The chain has TRBV5-1 and TRBJ2-7; D possibly corresponds to TRBD1 (5 bases). Germline-derived CDR1 and CDR2 are SGHRS and YFSETQ. The CDR3 has 15 residues. V shed 1 base and J shed 5 bases, with 16 bases lying between them.

The chain uses TRBV6-6 and TRBJ2-5; the D gene is possibly TRBD1 (6 bases). V was trimmed by 6 bases and J by 6 bases, leaving 17 bases between them. This CDR3 has 14 residues. The germline V gene has CDR1 MNHNY and CDR2 SVGAGI (reference sequence). Here the CDR3 reads CASSTTTGLKTQYF. In DNA, the CDR3 is TGTGCCAGCAGCACCACCACAGGGTTAAAGACCCAGTACTTC.

The rearrangement joins TRBV7-8 to TRBJ1-5; TRBD1 aligns across 7 bases. The V segment lost 5 bases and the J segment 5 bases; nucleotides outside the gene matches: 6. Germline CDR1 and CDR2: SGHVS and FQNEAQ. The CDR3 has 14 residues. The chain's CDR3 is CASSPDRIDQPQHF. As DNA, the CDR3 is TGTGCCAGCAGCCCGGACAGGATCGATCAGCCCCAGCATTTT. Variable domain in full (rest from reference TRBV7-8 and TRBJ1-5): GAGVSQSPRYKVAKRGQDVALRCDPISGHVSLFWYQQALGQGPEFLTYFQNEAQLDKSGLPSDRFFAERPEGSVSTLKIQRTQQEDSAVYLCASSPDRIDQPQHFGDGTRLSIL.

This clone was found once. V is TRBV4-2 and J is TRBJ2-3; weak D call: TRBD1 (7 bases). Per the germline V gene, CDR1 is LGHNA and CDR2 is YNFKEQ. The CDR3 runs to 15 residues. V lost 6 bases and J 3 bases, leaving 16 bases between the germline ends. This chain's CDR3 is CASRGGSGETDTQYF. DNA for the CDR3: TGTGCCAGCAGAGGGGGCTCGGGAGAGACAGATACGCAGTATTTT.

The chain joins TRBV6-5 to TRBJ2-1; D gene ambiguous. Trimming stripped 6 bases from V and 3 bases from J, with 9 bases between. The CDR3 covers 13 residues. Germline lookup yields CDR1 MNHEY and CDR2 SVGAGI. This CDR3 is CASSSVVYNEQFF. The CDR3 DNA sequence: TGTGCCAGCAGCAGCGTAGTCTACAATGAGCAGTTCTTC.

This chain joins TRBV27 and TRBJ1-2; TRBD1 matches 7 bases. The CDR3 totals 15 residues. The V gene end was trimmed by 6 bases and the J gene end by 1 base; junction bases not matched to a gene: 8. Germline V gene sequence: CDR1 MNHEY, CDR2 SMNVEV (reference sequence). The CDR3 DNA reads TGTGCCAGCAGAAGATCCCGGGACAGTAACTATGGCTACACCTTC. This gives the protein CASRRSRDSNYGYTF.

The genes are TRBV30 and TRBJ1-6; the D gene is possibly TRBD1 (5 bases). The V gene's germline CDR1 is GTSNPN and CDR2 SVGIG (reference sequence). This CDR3 spans 17 amino acids. Trimming stripped 4 bases from V and 0 bases from J, with 16 bases between. The CDR3, as DNA: TGTGCCTGGACCCGTTTCGGGGGGAGCTCCTATAATTCACCCCTCCACTTT. Amino acid sequence: CAWTRFGGSSYNSPLHF.

CDR3 sequence (DNA): TGTGCCAGCAGCTTAACGTCTAGCGGGAGGGTTATCAATGAGCAGTTCTTC. It yields the protein CASSLTSSGRVINEQFF. The chain links TRBV7-3 to TRBJ2-1, with 12 bases lining up with TRBD2. V shed 0 bases and J 6 bases; nucleotides not matched to a gene: 6. The germline CDR1 and CDR2 sequences are SGHTA and FQGTGA. The CDR3 contains 17 residues.

The chain has TRBV5-1 and TRBJ2-7, with TRBD1 matching over 11 bases. The CDR3 contains 15 residues. The germline V gene has CDR1 SGHRS and CDR2 YFSETQ. J lost 3 bases, V lost 0 bases, and 2 bases had no gene match. The CDR3 sequence is CASSLGDRGFYEQYF. In DNA form, the CDR3 reads TGCGCCAGCAGCTTGGGGGACAGGGGGTTCTACGAGCAGTACTTC.

In its sample, this clone was seen once. The J gene is TRBJ1-5, the V gene TRBV19; TRBD1 aligns across 8 bases. With V trimmed by 2 bases and J by 4 bases, 4 bases remained unmatched. The germline CDR1 and CDR2 sequences are LNHDA and SQIVND (reference sequence). This CDR3 comprises 15 residues. The CDR3 is CASSIKQGGNQPQHF. The CDR3 bases are TGTGCCAGTAGTATAAAACAGGGGGGGAATCAGCCCCAGCATTTT.

The V gene is TRBV7-9, the J gene TRBJ2-6; TRBD2 might be the D (5 bases). The germline V gene encodes CDR1 SEHNR and CDR2 FQNEAQ (reference sequence). This CDR3 comprises 19 residues. V lost 6 bases to trimming and J lost 0 bases, with 21 bases between them. The CDR3 coding sequence is TGTGCCAGCAGGCCGACCCGAGGGTCCCTCTTCTCTGGGGCCAACGTCCTGACTTTC. Amino acid sequence: CASRPTRGSLFSGANVLTF.

The chain is built from TRBV5-5 and TRBJ1-2, with D possibly being TRBD1 (6 bases). The CDR3 length is 13 residues. Germline V lookup: CDR1 SGHKS, CDR2 YYEKEE (reference sequence). Trimming removed 4 bases at V and 2 bases at J, with 9 bases between. The CDR3 DNA is TGTGCCAGCAGCAGAGGGGGAAACTATGGCTACACCTTC. This gives the protein CASSRGGNYGYTF.

The chain combines TRBV3-1 (or the pseudogene TRBV3-2) with TRBJ2-6, with TRBD1 identical over 7 bases. This CDR3 has 18 residues. Germline V lookup: CDR1 LGHDT, CDR2 YNNKEL (reference sequence). The V and J ends lost 1 base and 1 base, in that order; junction bases with no gene match: 7. DNA for the CDR3: TGTGCCAGCAGCCAAGGAATCTACAGGGGATCTGGGGCCAACGTCCTGACTTTC. Residues: CASSQGIYRGSGANVLTF.

This clone was detected many times. The V gene is TRBV5-4, the J gene TRBJ2-7, with 8 nucleotides matching TRBD1. The ends lost 3 bases at V and 4 bases at J; junction bases unmatched: 6. Germline CDR1 reads SGHNT; CDR2 reads YYREEE (reference sequence). The CDR3 has 14 amino acids. The CDR3 sequence is CASSYWDRSYEQYF. Here the CDR3 DNA reads TGTGCCAGCAGCTACTGGGACAGGTCGTACGAGCAGTACTTC.

The rearrangement uses TRBV30 and TRBJ1-6; no clear D gene. V was clipped by 4 bases and J by 10 bases, with 14 bases between them. The CDR3 covers 13 residues. Germline CDR1 GTSNPN, CDR2 SVGIG (reference sequence). The CDR3 is CAWTREAGSPLHF. The CDR3, as DNA: TGTGCCTGGACGCGCGAGGCTGGATCACCCCTCCACTTT.

This sequence joins TRBV5-4 and TRBJ1-6; 11 bases line up with TRBD1. V was clipped by 0 bases and J by 6 bases; unmatched bases: 2. Germline V CDR1 and CDR2: SGHNT, YYREEE (reference sequence). CDR3 length equals 16 residues. In DNA form, the CDR3 reads TGTGCCAGCAGCTTGGCCGGGACAGGGGGTAATTCACCCCTCCACTTT. It translates to CASSLAGTGGNSPLHF.